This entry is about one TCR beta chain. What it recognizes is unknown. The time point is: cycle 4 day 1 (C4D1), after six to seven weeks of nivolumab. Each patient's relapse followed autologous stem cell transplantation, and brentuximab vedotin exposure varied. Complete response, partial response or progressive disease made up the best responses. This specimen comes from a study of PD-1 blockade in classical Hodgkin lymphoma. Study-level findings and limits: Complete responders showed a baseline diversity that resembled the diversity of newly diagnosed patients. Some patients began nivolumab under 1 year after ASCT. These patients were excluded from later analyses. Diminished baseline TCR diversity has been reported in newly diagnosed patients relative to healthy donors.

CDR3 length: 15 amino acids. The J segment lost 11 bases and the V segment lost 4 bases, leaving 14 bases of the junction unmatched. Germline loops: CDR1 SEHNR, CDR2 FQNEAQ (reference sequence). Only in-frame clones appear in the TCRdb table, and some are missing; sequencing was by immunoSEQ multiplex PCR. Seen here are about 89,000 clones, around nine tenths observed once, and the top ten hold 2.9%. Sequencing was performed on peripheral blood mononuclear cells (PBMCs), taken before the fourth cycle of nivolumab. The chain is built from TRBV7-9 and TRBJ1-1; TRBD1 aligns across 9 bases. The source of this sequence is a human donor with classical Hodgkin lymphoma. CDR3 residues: CASSYSGTGRGRAFF. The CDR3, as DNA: TGTGCCAGCAGCTACTCCGGGACAGGGAGGGGTAGGGCTTTCTTT.